The next 27 T cell receptor beta chains were all read from a single sample in a study of T cells in Graves' hyperthyroidism and ophthalmopathy. It was RNA transcripts that yielded the amplified TCR beta CDR3 regions. HTBI primers were the set used in a first-round RT-PCR of the TCR CDR3. One entry per CDR3 protein results from TCRdb running MiXCR on the multiplex PCR reads. The sample holds roughly 250,000 distinct CDR3 sequences, around 22% seen once. The specimen was blood. These receptor sequences come from a man aged 30 to 45 with Graves' ophthalmopathy.

This clonotype came up many times. The rearrangement links TRBV7-8 to TRBJ1-1; D is uncertain. In germline, CDR1 is SGHVS, CDR2 FQNEAQ. The CDR3 sequence is 15 residues long. V was trimmed by 3 bases and J by 4 bases, leaving 15 bases between them. The CDR3: CASSFSGGVGTEAFF. In nucleotides, the CDR3 is TGTGCCAGCAGCTTCTCTGGCGGTGTAGGCACTGAAGCTTTCTTT.

The table lists this clonotype with a few counts. The rearrangement links TRBV20-1 to TRBJ1-4; TRBD1 aligns across 8 bases. V trimming: 4 bases; J trimming: 6 bases; junction bases outside the gene matches: 10. CDR3 size: 15 residues. CDR1 and CDR2 from the germline V gene are DFQATT and SNEGSKA (reference sequence). In DNA, the CDR3 is TGCAGTGCTACACAGGGGGGGTTTGATGATGAAAAACTGTTTTTT. It encodes CSATQGGFDDEKLFF.

This rearrangement joins TRBV9 to TRBJ2-1, with D uncertain. V lost 0 bases and J lost 0, with 10 bases in between. Germline loops: CDR1 SGDLS, CDR2 YYNGEE. The CDR3 has 16 residues. This CDR3 reads CASSVEARSSYNEQFF. The CDR3 nucleotides are TGTGCCAGCAGCGTAGAAGCGCGGAGCTCCTACAATGAGCAGTTCTTC.

This clonotype was observed at least ten times. This chain joins TRBV20-1 and TRBJ2-7; D gene ambiguous. V was cut by 1 base and J by 4 bases, with 11 bases left in between. CDR3 length: 13 residues. Germline V lookup: CDR1 DFQATT, CDR2 SNEGSKA (reference sequence). As DNA, the CDR3 is TGCAGTGCTAGAGGCCACAGAGTGTACGAGCAGTACTTC. Translated, it gives CSARGHRVYEQYF.

This clonotype was counted many times. CDR3 coding DNA: TGTGCCAGCAGCCAAGTCGATTATGGCTACACCTTC. Translating gives CASSQVDYGYTF. The chain employs TRBV3-1 and TRBJ1-2; D is undetermined. The CDR3 covers 12 residues. Germline loops: CDR1 LGHDT, CDR2 YNNKEL (reference sequence). V lost 1 base, J lost 5 bases, and 5 bases lay in between.

V and J are TRBV30 and TRBJ2-7, with 8 bases that match TRBD1. J gave up 2 bases and V 3 bases, and 6 bases lay outside the gene matches. This CDR3 has 14 amino acids. CDR1 is GTSNPN and CDR2 is SVGIG in the germline V gene (reference sequence). Here the CDR3 reads CAWSSGQAPYEQYF. The DNA of the CDR3 is TGTGCCTGGAGCTCGGGACAGGCCCCCTACGAGCAGTACTTC.

The chain is built from TRBV27 and TRBJ2-1; 14 bases fit TRBD2. CDR1 and CDR2 (germline): MNHEY, SMNVEV (reference sequence). V was clipped by 7 bases and J by 3 bases; unmatched bases: 14. The CDR3 runs to 19 residues. The CDR3 spells CASTLLGLAGEGDYNEQFF. The DNA for the CDR3 is TGTGCCAGCACCCTCCTGGGACTAGCGGGAGAAGGGGACTACAATGAGCAGTTCTTC.

This clonotype appeared many times. V usage is TRBV11-2 and J usage is TRBJ2-1, with D possibly TRBD2 on 6 matching bases. The CDR3 is made up of 14 amino acids. V lost 4 bases and J 1 base, leaving 8 bases between the germline ends. Germline V gene data show CDR1 as SGHAT and CDR2 as FQNNGV. The CDR3 region is CASSSLASYNEQFF. The DNA of the CDR3 is TGTGCCAGCAGCTCTCTAGCGTCCTACAATGAGCAGTTCTTC.

At least ten counts were recorded for this clonotype. The V and J genes are TRBV11-2 and TRBJ1-1; 9 nucleotides line up with TRBD1. Germline CDR1 and CDR2: SGHAT and FQNNGV. This CDR3 has 15 residues. V trimming: 3 bases; J trimming: 4 bases; junction bases outside the gene matches: 6. The CDR3 sequence: CASSFGTGGRTEAFF. The CDR3 DNA is TGTGCCAGCAGCTTCGGCACAGGGGGCCGCACTGAAGCTTTCTTT. Combining the CDR3 with reference TRBV11-2 and TRBJ1-1 gives the whole variable domain EAGVAQSPRYKIIEKRQSVAFWCNPISGHATLYWYQQILGQGPKLLIQFQNNGVVDDSQLPKDRFSAERLKGVDSTLKIQPAKLEDSAVYLCASSFGTGGRTEAFFGQGTRLTVV.

V and J are TRBV29-1 and TRBJ1-3; D uncertain. The CDR3 runs to 13 residues. Germline CDR1 SQVTM, CDR2 ANQGSEA. Trimming left V 4 bases short and J 7 bases short, with 14 bases between. The CDR3 nucleotides are TGCAGCGTTGCCAGGTCGGGATGGAACACCATATATTTT. Amino acids: CSVARSGWNTIYF.

V is TRBV18 and J is TRBJ1-1; D possibly corresponds to TRBD1 (6 bases). Trimming shortened V by 6 bases and J by 0 bases, and 11 bases separated the two germline ends. Germline values: CDR1 KGHSH, CDR2 LQKENI. CDR3 length equals 14 residues. CDR3 DNA: TGTGCCAGCTCGACCGGGACAATGAACACTGAAGCTTTCTTT. Translated: CASSTGTMNTEAFF. Using reference TRBV18 and TRBJ1-1 for the parts outside the CDR3, the full variable domain is NAGVMQNPRHLVRRRGQEARLRCSPMKGHSHVYWYRQLPEEGLKFMVYLQKENIIDESGMPKERFSAEFPKEGPSILRIQQVVRGDSAAYFCASSTGTMNTEAFFGQGTRLTVV.

The V gene is TRBV14, the J gene TRBJ1-1; TRBD1 might be the D (5 bases). The germline V and J ends were trimmed by 2 bases and 11 bases, with 12 bases remaining between them. CDR3 length: 12 amino acids. The germline V gene encodes CDR1 SGHDN and CDR2 FVKESK. The CDR3 DNA reads TGTGCCAGCAGCCAACAGACAGTTCGGGCTTTCTTT. The encoded protein is CASSQQTVRAFF.

This clonotype has more than one count but fewer than ten. The V and J genes are TRBV28 and TRBJ2-2; D may be TRBD1 or TRBD2 (5 bases each). This CDR3 contains 17 residues. Germline V lookup: CDR1 MDHEN, CDR2 SYDVKM. V was pared by 2 bases and J by 4 bases, with 17 bases between. CDR3 in amino acids: CASSLVPGTSGTGELFF. DNA of the CDR3: TGTGCCAGCAGTTTAGTCCCGGGGACGTCTGGCACCGGGGAGCTGTTTTTT.

In its sample, this clonotype was seen many times. The chain has TRBV2 and TRBJ2-5; 11 nucleotides line up with TRBD2. This CDR3 contains 14 residues. Germline V CDR1 and CDR2: SNHLY, FYNNEI. The V and J ends lost 7 bases and 1 base, in that order; junction bases with no gene match: 2. DNA of the CDR3: TGTGCCAGCACCGGGACTAGCGGCCAAGAGACCCAGTACTTC. This gives the protein CASTGTSGQETQYF.

The V and J genes are TRBV9 and TRBJ2-1, with a tentative D call TRBD2 (6 bases). Germline V gene data show CDR1 as SGDLS and CDR2 as YYNGEE. The CDR3 is 19 residues long. Trimming removed 0 bases from V and 5 bases from J, with 24 bases in between. The CDR3 reads CASSVAGGSGAPVHNEQFF. The CDR3 DNA reads TGTGCCAGCAGCGTAGCTGGGGGTAGCGGAGCCCCAGTCCACAATGAGCAGTTCTTC.

The V gene is TRBV2, the J gene TRBJ2-3, with 9 bases lining up with TRBD2. Trimming cost V 0 bases and J 5 bases; bases outside gene matches: 6. CDR3 length: 16 amino acids. The V gene's germline CDR1 is SNHLY and CDR2 FYNNEI. The DNA for the CDR3 is TGTGCCAGCAGTGAAGCAGGCGGGCGGGGGGGAGATACGCAGTATTTT. Protein: CASSEAGGRGGDTQYF.

The chain is built from TRBV6-2 or TRBV6-3 and TRBJ2-7; a weak D match, TRBD2 (5 bases). The CDR3 is 13 residues long. V was pared by 8 bases and J by 6 bases, with 17 bases between. The germline gives CDR1 MNHEY, CDR2 SVGEGT. The DNA for the CDR3 is TGTGCCAGCCGGACTGGAGAGCATTCCGAGCAGTACTTC. Protein: CASRTGEHSEQYF.

The chain employs TRBV30 and TRBJ2-1, with D possibly TRBD2 on 6 matching bases. This CDR3 contains 15 residues. The V end was cut by 2 bases, the J end by 6 bases, with 17 bases between. Germline V gives CDR1 GTSNPN, CDR2 SVGIG (reference sequence). CDR3 coding DNA: TGTGCCTGGAGTTTGCAGCGGGCAATCGTCAATGAGCAGTTCTTC. Protein: CAWSLQRAIVNEQFF.

Ten or more counts support this clonotype. The chain is built from TRBV5-1 and TRBJ1-4, with TRBD1 identical over 8 bases. The trim removed 4 bases at V and 7 bases at J, leaving 15 bases unmatched. Germline values: CDR1 SGHRS, CDR2 YFSETQ. CDR3 length: 17 amino acids. The CDR3 loop is CASSAGTGARSGEKLFF. Written as DNA, the CDR3 is TGCGCCAGCAGCGCCGGGACAGGAGCCCGGAGCGGTGAAAAACTGTTTTTT.

This clonotype came up many times. The chain employs TRBV30 and TRBJ2-7; D is undetermined. The CDR3 is 12 amino acids. In germline, CDR1 is GTSNPN, CDR2 SVGIG (reference sequence). V was pared by 5 bases and J by 5 bases, with 13 bases between. CDR3 sequence: CAWGRTVDEQYF. The CDR3 DNA sequence: TGTGCCTGGGGTAGGACCGTCGACGAGCAGTACTTC.

The CDR3 DNA sequence: TGCAGCGGAGGGGGGGCCACCGGGGAGCTGTTTTTT. Encoded protein: CSGGGATGELFF. This chain joins TRBV29-1 and TRBJ2-2; TRBD2 is a possible D gene (7 bases). Germline V gives CDR1 SQVTM, CDR2 ANQGSEA. There are 12 residues in the CDR3. V lost 7 bases and J 4 bases, leaving 10 bases between the germline ends.

This clonotype was picked up a small number of times. This chain connects TRBV27 to TRBJ1-5; unclear D gene. The germline V and J ends were trimmed by 3 bases and 10 bases, with 13 bases remaining between them. Germline CDR1 is MNHEY and CDR2 is SMNVEV (reference sequence). The CDR3 covers 13 residues. The CDR3 protein is CASSFTKFSPQHF. CDR3 DNA sequence: TGTGCCAGCAGTTTCACCAAATTTAGCCCCCAGCATTTT.

There are many counts of this clonotype. The chain joins TRBV3-1 to TRBJ2-1, with 7 nucleotides matching TRBD2. Trimming took 1 base from V and 0 from J; bases not matched to a gene: 0. Germline loops: CDR1 LGHDT, CDR2 YNNKEL (reference sequence). The CDR3 runs to 15 residues. Written as DNA, the CDR3 is TGTGCCAGCAGCCAAGGCGGGAGCTCCTACAATGAGCAGTTCTTC. It encodes CASSQGGSSYNEQFF.

In its sample, this clonotype was seen many times. The chain is built from TRBV5-1 and TRBJ2-1; D perhaps matches TRBD2 (6 bases). The CDR3 loop spans 14 amino acids. CDR1 is SGHRS, CDR2 YFSETQ, per germline. The germline V and J ends were trimmed by 1 base and 9 bases, with 14 bases remaining between them. The CDR3 loop is CASSLPRREGEQFF. The CDR3 DNA reads TGCGCCAGCAGCTTGCCTAGGCGGGAAGGTGAGCAGTTCTTC.

This clonotype turned up a few times. This chain connects TRBV27 to TRBJ2-7, with TRBD1 as a possible D gene (5 bases). Germline V gene sequence: CDR1 MNHEY, CDR2 SMNVEV (reference sequence). The V end lost 6 bases, the J end lost 6 bases, and 12 bases lay between the germline ends. The CDR3 is made up of 12 amino acids. CDR3 DNA sequence: TGTGCCAGCAGCCAAACAGGTACCGAGCAGTACTTC. Translation gives CASSQTGTEQYF.

V is TRBV24-1 and J is TRBJ2-3, with D perhaps TRBD2 (6 bases). Germline CDR1 is KGHDR and CDR2 is SFDVKD. With 3 bases removed from V and 1 base from J, the gap between germline ends came to 10 bases. This CDR3 has 15 amino acids. CDR3 sequence (DNA): TGTGCCACCAGTGATCCGCCGGGGGGCACAGATACGCAGTATTTT. Amino acid sequence: CATSDPPGGTDTQYF.

This clonotype was seen a few times. The chain is built from TRBV9 and TRBJ2-3; TRBD1 agrees at 8 bases. The CDR3 contains 16 residues. Trimming removed 4 bases from V and 3 bases from J; junction bases left unmatched: 10. CDR1 and CDR2 (germline): SGDLS, YYNGEE. CDR3: CASSQQQGVGTDTQYF. Here the CDR3 DNA reads TGTGCCAGCAGCCAACAACAGGGGGTAGGAACAGATACGCAGTATTTT. Complete variable domain (other parts from reference TRBV9 and TRBJ2-3): DSGVTQTPKHLITATGQRVTLRCSPRSGDLSVYWYQQSLDQGLQFLIQYYNGEERAKGNILERFSAQQFPDLHSELNLSSLELGDSALYFCASSQQQGVGTDTQYFGPGTRLTVL.